In its sample, the clone carrying this T cell receptor (beta chain) was seen many times. The sample originates from a study of identical twins. TCRdb re-analysed the 5' RACE reads in MiXCR, keeping a single row per CDR3 protein. The data show roughly 290,000 distinct CDR3 sequences, about 8.9% seen once. The V end was cut by 3 bases, the J end by 4 bases, with 9 bases between. CDR1 is SGHAT, CDR2 FQNNGV, per germline. CDR3 length: 13 residues. The same sample was also studied in work on yellow fever vaccine responses in identical twins.

The chain recombines TRBV11-2 with TRBJ1-1, with a possible D match to TRBD1 (6 bases). The sequencing sample was made of memory (CD45RO+) T cells sorted from blood. This receptor was identified in a woman younger than 30 in good health. CDR3 sequence: CASSLGQSTEAFF. The DNA of the CDR3 is TGTGCCAGCAGCTTGGGACAATCCACTGAAGCTTTCTTT.